The 13 T cell receptor beta chains given below trace back to one sample, sequenced in a study of T cell changes during pregnancy in multiple sclerosis. TCRdb keeps only in-frame clones here, not all; method: immunoSEQ multiplex PCR. This sample has approximately 73,000 clones; approximately 92% occur once, and the top ten carry roughly 0.21%. This sample comprised CD4+ T cells from peripheral blood mononuclear cells, obtained before pregnancy. Receptors originate from a female donor with multiple sclerosis, enrolled in a pregnancy study.

The DNA of the CDR3 is TGTGCCAGCAGCTTGGGGGGCCAGGGAGGTGGAAACACCATATATTTT. Translated, it gives CASSLGGQGGGNTIYF. The chain couples TRBV5-4 to TRBJ1-3; D may be TRBD1 (5 bases). The CDR3 totals 16 residues. Trimming cost V 0 bases and J 3 bases, with 13 bases left between them. Germline V gene lookup returns CDR1 SGHNT and CDR2 YYREEE (reference sequence).

The chain combines TRBV27 with TRBJ1-2, with 7 bases lining up with TRBD1. Germline CDR1 is MNHEY and CDR2 is SMNVEV (reference sequence). There are 16 residues in the CDR3. J gave up 1 base and V 5 bases, and 10 bases lay outside the gene matches. CDR3: CASSPDRAGGNYGYTF. CDR3 in DNA: TGTGCCAGCAGTCCCGATAGGGCAGGGGGTAACTATGGCTACACCTTC.

The chain employs TRBV30 and TRBJ1-2, with unresolved D. The length of the CDR3 is 12 residues. CDR1 and CDR2 from the germline V gene are GTSNPN and SVGIG (reference sequence). V was trimmed by 2 bases and J by 5 bases, leaving 9 bases between them. CDR3 sequence reads: CAWSPSVYGYTF. CDR3 DNA sequence: TGTGCCTGGAGTCCGTCAGTTTATGGCTACACCTTC.

The chain couples TRBV10-3 to TRBJ1-6; 7 bases map to TRBD1. V trimming: 0 bases; J trimming: 4 bases; junction bases outside the gene matches: 6. The CDR3 is 17 residues long. Germline assignment: CDR1 ENHRY and CDR2 SYGVKD. As DNA, the CDR3 is TGTGCCATCAGTGAGTCGACCGGGACAGCATATAATTCACCCCTCCACTTT. Encoded protein: CAISESTGTAYNSPLHF.

The chain joins TRBV10-3 to TRBJ2-1, with D tentatively TRBD2 (6 bases). The CDR3 extends over 12 amino acids. CDR1 is ENHRY, CDR2 SYGVKD, per germline. The V end lost 8 bases, the J end lost 8 bases, and 13 bases lay between the germline ends. The CDR3 DNA sequence: TGTGCCATCGGGACTTCCCTCGATGAGCAGTTCTTC. The encoded protein is CAIGTSLDEQFF.

The chain is built from TRBV29-1 and TRBJ1-6; tentative D call: TRBD1 (6 bases). V was shortened by 5 bases and J by 7 bases, with 15 bases between the two germline ends. The CDR3 loop spans 14 amino acids. The V gene's germline CDR1 is SQVTM and CDR2 ANQGSEA. The CDR3 nucleotides read TGCAGCGTTAGGGTACAGGGTCGGAATTCACCCCTCCACTTT. This encodes CSVRVQGRNSPLHF. Based on the CDR3 plus reference TRBV29-1 and TRBJ1-6, the full variable domain is SAVISQKPSRDICQRGTSLTIQCQVDSQVTMMFWYRQQPGQSLTLIATANQGSEATYESGFVIDKFPISRPNLTFSTLTVSNMSPEDSSIYLCSVRVQGRNSPLHFGNGTRLTVT.

Only one count was recorded for this clone. CDR3 sequence: CVYGGDYGYTF. The CDR3 bases are TGTGTCTATGGGGGCGACTATGGCTACACCTTC. The chain joins TRBV28 to TRBJ1-2; tentative D call: TRBD1 (6 bases). The CDR3 runs to 11 residues. Germline loops: CDR1 MDHEN, CDR2 SYDVKM.

The V gene is TRBV28, the J gene TRBJ1-1, with D possibly matching TRBD1 (5 bases). From germline, CDR1 is MDHEN and CDR2 SYDVKM. V lost 6 bases and J lost 1, with 12 bases in between. The CDR3 is made up of 14 amino acids. CDR3 bases: TGTGCCAGCAGGGGAGGGGCCGAGAACACTGAAGCTTTCTTT. Its translation: CASRGGAENTEAFF.

J is TRBJ1-1 and V is TRBV19; D may be TRBD1 (5 bases). The CDR3 is 13 amino acids. The V gene lost 6 bases and the J gene lost 4 bases, with 12 bases spanning the gap. Germline V gene data show CDR1 as LNHDA and CDR2 as SQIVND (reference sequence). Here the CDR3 DNA reads TGTGCCAGTAGCGGTCGGGGGGGCACTGAAGCTTTCTTT. Its protein product is CASSGRGGTEAFF.

This chain links TRBV5-5 with TRBJ2-7; 7 positions agree with TRBD1. The CDR3 loop spans 15 amino acids. The germline V gene has CDR1 SGHKS and CDR2 YYEKEE (reference sequence). The V segment lost 0 bases and the J segment 4 bases; nucleotides outside the gene matches: 7. The CDR3 nucleotides are TGTGCCAGCAGCTTGGGCACAGGGGAATCGTACGAGCAGTACTTC. It codes for CASSLGTGESYEQYF.

The CDR3: CASSTPGQGDTEAFF. The CDR3 DNA reads as TGTGCCAGCAGCACCCCGGGACAGGGCGACACTGAAGCTTTCTTT. V and J are TRBV5-6 and TRBJ1-1, with 9 bases that match TRBD1. V lost 4 bases, J lost 3 bases, and 7 bases stayed unmatched. The germline V gene has CDR1 SGHDT and CDR2 YYEEEE. The CDR3 is 15 residues long.

This chain connects TRBV7-8 to TRBJ1-5; a weak D match, TRBD1 (6 bases). With 1 base removed from V and 7 bases from J, the gap between germline ends came to 11 bases. There are 14 residues in the CDR3. CDR1 is SGHVS, CDR2 FQNEAQ, per germline. The CDR3 loop reads CASSLGRGRQPQHF. CDR3 bases: TGTGCCAGCAGCTTAGGGCGGGGGCGCCAGCCCCAGCATTTT.

V usage is TRBV12-2 and J usage is TRBJ1-5; the table's D gene call, TRBD1, was not cross checked with the DNA. TRBV12-2 is given as a pseudogene. The CDR3 covers 16 residues. CDR3 nucleotides: TGTGCAAGTCGCTTGACGGAGACAGGGACGGAGGAGGCCCAGCATTTT. It yields the protein CASRLTETGTEEAQHF.